This T cell receptor beta chain was found in a study of T-cell memory formation after mild COVID-19. In its sample, this clonotype was seen a few times. In TCRdb, the 5' RACE reads were re-called with MiXCR into one record per CDR3 protein. The table records a few hundred thousand distinct CDR3 sequences, under 25% of them present only once. Trimming pared 4 bases from V and 1 base from J, leaving 7 bases between. Germline values: CDR1 SGHRS, CDR2 YFSETQ. The length of the CDR3 is 13 residues. This rearrangement joins TRBV5-1 to TRBJ2-3; D unclear. This clonotype was obtained from an adult woman who had mild COVID-19 (a few samples of this study predate the infection). Cell type and time point are not known. The sample was PBMCs or a T cell subset sorted from them (not recorded which). DNA of the CDR3: TGCGCCAGCAGCCATTTGGGCACAGATACGCAGTATTTT. It translates to CASSHLGTDTQYF.